The rows below give T cell receptor beta chains drawn from one sample of a study of blood T cell repertoires in COVID-19. Clones were read by immunoSEQ multiplex PCR, and TCRdb kept only the in-frame ones, dropping some. Seen here are under 200,000 clones, about 85% observed once, and the top ten hold about a fifth. The sample comprised peripheral blood. The receptors were gathered from a man between 60 and 75 years old with active or convalescent COVID-19. The CDR3 runs from the conserved cysteine through the conserved F or W. A D gene is named only where the DNA matches it firmly. Size tells how often a clone was seen (once, few, many) or the class of an expanded clone, and some rows leave it out.

CDR3aa | CDR3nt | j_gene | len | abundance | v_gene | d_gene
CASSYTENTEAFF | TGCGCCAGCAGCTACACAGAGAACACTGAAGCTTTCTTT | TRBJ1-1 | 13 | - | TRBV5-1 | -
CASSLGTGSSYGYTF | TGTGCCAGCAGCCTCGGGACAGGGAGCAGCTATGGCTACACCTTC | TRBJ1-2 | 15 | once | TRBV9 | TRBD1
CASSPPGLDVYNEQFF | TGTGCCAGCAGCCCGCCGGGACTAGATGTCTACAATGAGCAGTTCTTC | TRBJ2-1 | 16 | - | TRBV5-6 | TRBD2
CASSTRDLNTDTQYF | TGTGCCAGCAGCACCCGGGATTTAAACACAGATACGCAGTATTTT | TRBJ2-3 | 15 | - | TRBV5-4 | -
CASVASGADTQYF | TGTGCCAGCGTAGCCTCAGGGGCAGATACGCAGTATTTT | TRBJ2-3 | 13 | - | TRBV18 | -
CASSLGTVNTGELFF | TGTGCCAGCAGCTTGGGGACAGTGAACACCGGGGAGCTGTTTTTT | TRBJ2-2 | 15 | - | TRBV7-6 | TRBD1
CSVPGQGYEQYF | TGCAGCGTCCCGGGACAAGGCTACGAGCAGTACTTC | TRBJ2-7 | 12 | - | TRBV29-1 | -
CASSLARETQYF | TGTGCCAGCAGCTTGGCGCGGGAGACCCAGTACTTC | TRBJ2-5 | 12 | - | TRBV11-2 | -
CAISEGPTGDYGYTF | TGTGCCATCAGTGAAGGACCGACAGGGGACTATGGCTACACCTTC | TRBJ1-2 | 15 | once | TRBV10-3 | TRBD1
CASTPRTGIFSGYTF | TGTGCCAGCACTCCCCGGACAGGGATTTTTAGTGGCTACACCTTC | TRBJ1-2 | 15 | - | TRBV19 | TRBD1
CASTGNTPYEQYF | TGTGCCAGCACGGGGAATACTCCCTACGAGCAGTACTTC | TRBJ2-7 | 13 | - | TRBV2 | -
CSVEVPYSGRDTQYF | TGCAGCGTTGAAGTACCTTACTCGGGGAGAGATACGCAGTATTTT | TRBJ2-3 | 15 | - | TRBV29-1 | -
CASSPGTGLDTQYF | TGTGCCAGCAGCCCCGGGACTGGGCTGGATACGCAGTATTTT | TRBJ2-3 | 14 | - | TRBV3-1/TRBV3-2 | -
CASSPQSRMSQGTGANVLTF | TGTGCCAGCTCACCACAAAGTCGCATGTCACAGGGAACCGGGGCCAACGTCCTGACTTTC | TRBJ2-6 | 20 | - | TRBV18 | -
CASSFMNSPLHF | TGTGCCAGCAGTTTTATGAATTCACCCCTCCACTTT | TRBJ1-6 | 12 | - | TRBV27 | -
CASSTGQAPLEQYF | TGCGCCAGCAGCACAGGACAGGCCCCGCTCGAGCAGTACTTC | TRBJ2-7 | 14 | once | TRBV5-1 | TRBD1
CASSVQTTSTQYF | TGTGCCAGCAGTGTACAGACAACAAGTACGCAGTATTTT | TRBJ2-3 | 13 | - | TRBV27 | -
CASSLVPGPTTNEKLFF | TGCGCCAGCAGCTTGGTGCCAGGGCCCACAACTAATGAAAAACTGTTTTTT | TRBJ1-4 | 17 | - | TRBV5-1 | -
CASSVGVSKDQPQHF | TGTGCCAGCAGCGTCGGGGTTTCGAAGGATCAGCCCCAGCATTTT | TRBJ1-5 | 15 | - | TRBV9 | -
CASSSQLAGGDNEQFF | TGTGCCAGCAGCTCTCAACTAGCGGGGGGGGACAATGAGCAGTTCTTC | TRBJ2-1 | 16 | - | TRBV7-2 | TRBD2
CASSQDRGNTGELFF | TGTGCCAGCAGTCAAGACAGGGGGAACACCGGGGAGCTGTTTTTT | TRBJ2-2 | 15 | - | TRBV6-2/TRBV6-3 | TRBD1
CATRGSGGSYNEQFF | TGTGCCACCAGGGGTAGCGGGGGGTCCTACAATGAGCAGTTCTTC | TRBJ2-1 | 15 | - | TRBV24-1 | TRBD2
CASTLRGLAGGLNTGELFF | TGTGCCAGCACCCTAAGGGGACTAGCGGGGGGTCTTAACACCGGGGAGCTGTTTTTT | TRBJ2-2 | 19 | - | TRBV21-1 | -
CAPRGQGISKNIQYF | TGTGCCCCAAGGGGGCAGGGGATATCCAAAAACATTCAGTACTTC | TRBJ2-4 | 15 | - | TRBV6-5 | TRBD1
CASSLGFRGERNQPQHF | TGTGCCAGCAGCTTAGGGTTTCGGGGGGAGCGCAATCAGCCCCAGCATTTT | TRBJ1-5 | 17 | - | TRBV7-8 | -
CSVDRGGAGEAFF | TGCAGCGTTGATCGGGGGGGAGCCGGTGAAGCTTTCTTT | TRBJ1-1 | 13 | - | TRBV29-1 | -
CASSLGTSGGRTDTQYF | TGCGCCAGCAGCCTAGGGACTAGCGGGGGCCGCACAGATACGCAGTATTTT | TRBJ2-3 | 17 | - | TRBV5-1 | TRBD2
CASSRPSAGVYEQYF | TGTGCCAGCAGCCGACCCTCAGCGGGGGTCTACGAGCAGTACTTC | TRBJ2-7 | 15 | - | TRBV6-2/TRBV6-3 | TRBD2
CASSKGKMNTEAFF | TGTGCCAGCAGTAAGGGGAAGATGAACACTGAAGCTTTCTTT | TRBJ1-1 | 14 | few | TRBV6-5 | -
CASSLTLQVNYGYTF | TGTGCCAGCAGCCTCACCCTACAGGTTAACTATGGCTACACCTTC | TRBJ1-2 | 15 | - | TRBV11-2 | -
CASSLVQNYGYTF | TGTGCCAGCAGTTTAGTACAGAACTATGGCTACACCTTC | TRBJ1-2 | 13 | - | TRBV12-3/TRBV12-4 | -
CASSQDWLQGNSGANVLTF | TGCGCCAGCAGCCAAGATTGGTTACAGGGGAACTCTGGGGCCAACGTCCTGACTTTC | TRBJ2-6 | 19 | - | TRBV4-1 | TRBD1
CTSSLTGAEIYGYTF | TGCACCAGCAGCCTTACAGGGGCCGAGATCTATGGCTACACCTTC | TRBJ1-2 | 15 | - | TRBV1 | -
CASSPRWNYGYTF | TGCGCCAGCAGTCCTAGGTGGAACTATGGCTACACCTTC | TRBJ1-2 | 13 | - | TRBV5-1 | -
CASSESEGGKSTDTQYF | TGCGCCAGCAGTGAGTCAGAGGGCGGGAAAAGCACAGATACGCAGTATTTT | TRBJ2-3 | 17 | - | TRBV10-1 | -
CASTRLAEPHEQFF | TGTGCCAGCACACGACTAGCCGAACCCCATGAGCAGTTCTTC | TRBJ2-1 | 14 | - | TRBV6-5 | TRBD2
CASSLGFRRGKYNEQFF | TGTGCCAGCAGCTTAGGGTTCAGGCGGGGGAAATACAATGAGCAGTTCTTC | TRBJ2-1 | 17 | - | TRBV13 | TRBD2
CAIRGTSGGDEQYF | TGTGCCATCAGGGGGACTAGCGGGGGCGACGAGCAGTACTTC | TRBJ2-7 | 14 | - | TRBV10-3 | TRBD2
CASSQEGGYEQYF | TGCGCCAGCAGCCAAGAGGGGGGTTACGAGCAGTACTTC | TRBJ2-7 | 13 | - | TRBV4-1 | -
CASSPYSGANVLTF | TGTGCCAGCAGCCCGTACTCTGGGGCCAACGTCCTGACTTTC | TRBJ2-6 | 14 | - | TRBV11-2 | -
CASGLVLSGGAYEQYF | TGTGCTAGTGGTTTGGTACTCAGCGGGGGGGCCTACGAGCAGTACTTC | TRBJ2-7 | 16 | - | TRBV12-5 | TRBD2
CASSDQGERAIDEQYF | TGCGCCAGCAGTGACCAAGGGGAAAGGGCGATCGACGAGCAGTACTTC | TRBJ2-7 | 16 | once | TRBV10-1 | -
CATSAPGTGAQETQYF | TGTGCCACCAGTGCCCCTGGGACAGGGGCGCAAGAGACCCAGTACTTC | TRBJ2-5 | 16 | once | TRBV24-1 | TRBD1
CASSIDWEQPQHF | TGTGCCAGTAGTATAGATTGGGAGCAGCCCCAGCATTTT | TRBJ1-5 | 13 | - | TRBV19 | -
CASSHRVNNSPLHF | TGTGCCAGCAGCCACAGGGTCAATAATTCACCCCTCCACTTT | TRBJ1-6 | 14 | - | TRBV7-2 | -
CSASPGGAFYNEQFF | TGCAGTGCTAGTCCCGGGGGGGCCTTCTACAATGAGCAGTTCTTC | TRBJ2-1 | 15 | - | TRBV20-1 | TRBD2
CASSQDRGTDTQYF | TGTGCCAGCAGCCAAGATCGGGGGACAGATACGCAGTATTTT | TRBJ2-3 | 14 | - | TRBV3-1/TRBV3-2 | -
CASSMRGGYNEQFF | TGTGCCAGTAGTATGCGGGGGGGCTACAATGAGCAGTTCTTC | TRBJ2-1 | 14 | - | TRBV19 | TRBD2
CAISEFRGYETQYF | TGTGCCATCAGTGAGTTCAGGGGTTATGAGACCCAGTACTTC | TRBJ2-5 | 14 | - | TRBV10-3 | -
CASSSMMTSGGSDTQYF | TGTGCCAGCAGCTCTATGATGACTAGCGGGGGGTCAGATACGCAGTATTTT | TRBJ2-3 | 17 | - | TRBV5-4 | TRBD2